The 18 T cell receptor beta chains below were found in one sample sequenced in a study of human T cells and chemical hapten exposure. Unique molecular identifiers were affixed to discrete cDNA molecules within the library. TCRdb analysed the reads with MiXCR anew, one entry per CDR3 protein. The sample has about 200 distinct CDR3 sequences; about two fifths are singletons. The authors extracted total RNA from unfractionated whole blood. The sequencing sample was made of whole blood. These TCRs come from a human donor who had alopecia or was a healthy volunteer (not recorded which). Some clones in this sample may be carry-over from other donors' samples. This table probably holds off-target reads from a library built for another chain.

By proportion, this clonotype is hyperexpanded. The chain recombines TRBV18 with TRBJ2-1, with 8 bases matching TRBD2. V lost 0 bases and J lost 9; bases outside the gene matches: 4. Germline-derived CDR1 and CDR2 are KGHSH and LQKENI. The CDR3 spans 14 residues. The CDR3 sequence: CASSPPAGGPEQFF. CDR3 bases: TGTGCCAGCTCACCACCGGCGGGAGGTCCTGAGCAGTTCTTC.

V usage is TRBV29-1 and J usage is TRBJ2-1; 12 nucleotides match TRBD2. Germline lookup yields CDR1 SQVTM and CDR2 ANQGSEA. Unmatched junction bases numbered 7, after V lost 2 bases and J lost 8 bases. CDR3 length: 15 amino acids. DNA of the CDR3: TGCAGCGTTGAAAGACTAGCGGGAGCGATCGATGAGCAGTTCTTC. It codes for CSVERLAGAIDEQFF.

This chain links TRBV5-1 with TRBJ1-6; D remains unclear. The CDR3 runs 13 residues. The germline CDR1 and CDR2 sequences are SGHRS and YFSETQ. Trimming cost V 5 bases and J 7 bases, with 10 bases left between them. The CDR3 protein is CASRRDLNSPLHF. The CDR3 nucleotides are TGCGCCAGCAGAAGGGATTTAAATTCACCCCTCCACTTT.

J is TRBJ1-1 and V is TRBV2, with D tentatively TRBD1 (6 bases). CDR1 SNHLY and CDR2 FYNNEI come from the germline V gene. The V end lost 7 bases, the J end lost 4 bases, and 16 bases lay between the germline ends. The CDR3 loop spans 14 amino acids. The CDR3 DNA reads as TGTGCCAGCATCCACAGGGAGGAAGGCACTGAAGCTTTCTTT. Its protein product is CASIHREEGTEAFF.

The chain has TRBV7-9 and TRBJ2-1; D is unclear. The germline V and J ends were trimmed by 1 base and 8 bases, with 12 bases remaining between them. CDR1 is SEHNR and CDR2 is FQNEAQ in the germline V gene (reference sequence). The CDR3 is 14 residues long. The CDR3 protein is CASSLGTSRDEQFF. As DNA, the CDR3 is TGTGCCAGCAGCTTAGGAACCTCTCGGGATGAGCAGTTCTTC.

V usage is TRBV7-2 and J usage is TRBJ2-3; 8 bases are shared with TRBD2. The germline V gene has CDR1 SGHTA and CDR2 FQGNSA. This CDR3 is built from 15 residues. V was pared by 5 bases and J by 6 bases, with 10 bases of the junction left unmatched. The CDR3 DNA follows: TGTGCCAGCAGCCGCCACAGCGGGGGCGGGGATACGCAGTATTTT. Its translation: CASSRHSGGGDTQYF.

The CDR3 DNA reads TGTGCCAGCAGTGTCGGAGGATACGAGCAGTACTTC. Amino acids: CASSVGGYEQYF. The chain is built from TRBV28 and TRBJ2-7; D is possibly TRBD2 (5 bases). Germline V lookup: CDR1 MDHEN, CDR2 SYDVKM. V was cut by 5 bases and J by 4 bases, with 9 bases left in between. The CDR3 contains 12 residues.

In its sample, this clonotype was seen a few times. The CDR3 loop is CASSLTAGAGDTQYF. CDR3 DNA: TGTGCCAGCAGTTTGACAGCGGGAGCTGGAGATACGCAGTATTTT. The chain couples TRBV6-6 to TRBJ2-3, with 8 bases aligning to TRBD2. The CDR3 sequence is 15 residues long. V lost 4 bases to trimming and J lost 5 bases; unmatched junction nucleotides: 8. Germline CDR1 and CDR2: MNHNY and SVGAGI (reference sequence).

This clonotype was counted once. The chain couples TRBV11-2 to TRBJ1-5; possible D gene TRBD1, 5 bases. The germline V gene encodes CDR1 SGHAT and CDR2 FQNNGV. The CDR3 covers 15 residues. The ends were cut back, 1 base at V and 3 bases at J, with 10 bases in the middle. CDR3 sequence: CASSLAGTINQPQHF. In DNA, the CDR3 is TGTGCCAGCAGCTTAGCAGGGACTATCAATCAGCCCCAGCATTTT.

By its share, this clonotype is large (0.1 to 1%). The chain links TRBV4-2 to TRBJ2-1, with 7 positions matching TRBD2. The germline gives CDR1 LGHNA, CDR2 YNFKEQ. J gave up 2 bases and V 1 base, and 8 bases lay outside the gene matches. The length of the CDR3 is 17 residues. CDR3 nucleotide sequence: TGTGCCAGCAGCCAAGCCCGGGCTAGCGGCCCCTACAATGAGCAGTTCTTC. Translated, it gives CASSQARASGPYNEQFF.

By sample share, this clonotype is large (0.1 to 1%). This sequence joins TRBV19 and TRBJ1-2; D gene uncertain. CDR3 length: 18 amino acids. The germline V gene encodes CDR1 LNHDA and CDR2 SQIVND (reference sequence). V was trimmed by 6 bases and J by 5 bases, leaving 28 bases between them. The CDR3 spells CASSTIRVDMTGVYGYTF. The CDR3 DNA follows: TGTGCCAGTAGCACAATCCGGGTTGACATGACTGGCGTATATGGCTACACCTTC. The full variable domain, rest sourced from reference TRBV19 and TRBJ1-2, is DGGITQSPKYLFRKEGQNVTLSCEQNLNHDAMYWYRQDPGQGLRLIYYSQIVNDFQKGDIAEGYSVSREKKESFPLTVTSAQKNPTAFYLCASSTIRVDMTGVYGYTFGSGTRLTVV.

Only a few counts were recorded for this clonotype. The chain carries TRBV21-1 and TRBJ1-1; TRBD1, as called in the table, went unchecked against the DNA. TRBV21-1 is flagged as a pseudogene. CDR3 length: 16 amino acids. The CDR3 nucleotides read TGTGCCAGCAGCAAAAGGGACAGCGAAGTGAACACTGAAGCTTTCTTT. It specifies CASSKRDSEVNTEAFF.

The J gene is TRBJ1-5, the V gene TRBV16; 10 bases are shared with TRBD1. Losses at the gene ends were 4 bases for V and 7 bases for J; bases not matched to a gene: 1. The germline V gene has CDR1 KGHSY and CDR2 FQNENV. CDR3 length: 13 residues. DNA of the CDR3: TGTGCCAGCAGCCTGGACAGGGGGCAGCCCCAGCATTTT. It encodes CASSLDRGQPQHF. The full variable domain, in which reference TRBV16 and TRBJ1-5 provide the parts outside the CDR3, is GEEVAQTPKHLVRGEGQKAKLYCAPIKGHSYVFWYQQVLKNEFKFLISFQNENVFDETGMPKERFSAKCLPNSPCSLEIQATKLEDSAVYFCASSLDRGQPQHFGDGTRLSIL.

By proportion, this clonotype is large. The rearrangement uses TRBV7-8 and TRBJ2-3; 8 nucleotides line up with TRBD1. The germline CDR1 and CDR2 sequences are SGHVS and FQNEAQ. Trimming at V came to 5 bases and at J to 1 base, leaving 8 bases not matched to a gene. The CDR3 is 16 residues long. CDR3 loop: CASSPRTGMGTDTQYF. The CDR3 DNA reads TGTGCCAGCAGCCCGCGGACAGGGATGGGCACAGATACGCAGTATTTT. The full variable domain, its missing parts supplied by reference TRBV7-8 and TRBJ2-3, is GAGVSQSPRYKVAKRGQDVALRCDPISGHVSLFWYQQALGQGPEFLTYFQNEAQLDKSGLPSDRFFAERPEGSVSTLKIQRTQQEDSAVYLCASSPRTGMGTDTQYFGPGTRLTVL.

DNA for the CDR3: TGTGCCAGCTCACATACTAGCGGATTATACGAGCAGTACGTC. This encodes CASSHTSGLYEQYV. V usage is TRBV18 and J usage is TRBJ2-7, with 8 bases aligning to TRBD2. CDR1 KGHSH and CDR2 LQKENI come from the germline V gene. The junction had 6 bases not matched to a gene; V was cut back by 4 bases and J by 4 bases. The CDR3 extends over 14 amino acids.

The chain couples TRBV7-2 to TRBJ2-1; 8 bases line up with TRBD2. CDR1 is SGHTA, CDR2 FQGNSA, per germline. CDR3 length: 20 amino acids. The V and J ends lost 8 bases and 6 bases, in that order; junction bases with no gene match: 27. The CDR3 DNA reads TGTGCCAGCTTCCCGGGGATAGCGGGAATTTTTTTGAACATGGCCAATGAGCAGTTCTTC. Amino acid sequence: CASFPGIAGIFLNMANEQFF.

The V and J genes are TRBV7-9 and TRBJ2-1, with D perhaps TRBD1 or TRBD2 (7 bases each). V was pared by 1 base and J by 6 bases, with 13 bases between. Germline CDR1 SEHNR, CDR2 FQNEAQ (reference sequence). The CDR3 contains 15 residues. The CDR3 spells CASSLGQGGVNEQFF. CDR3 DNA sequence: TGTGCCAGCAGCTTAGGACAGGGAGGGGTCAATGAGCAGTTCTTC. Looking up the rest from reference TRBV7-9 and TRBJ2-1 gives the full variable domain: DTGVSQNPRHKITKRGQNVTFRCDPISEHNRLYWYRQTLGQGPEFLTYFQNEAQLEKSRLLSDRFSAERPKGSFSTLEIQRTEQGDSAMYLCASSLGQGGVNEQFFGPGTRLTVL.

The CDR3 nucleotides read TGTGCCAGCAGCCAACCCCGGGGGGGTAAAGCCAAAAACATTCAGTACTTC. Encoded protein: CASSQPRGGKAKNIQYF. The rearrangement joins TRBV7-8 to TRBJ2-4; TRBD2 aligns across 8 bases. The V and J ends lost 5 bases and 0 bases, in that order; junction bases with no gene match: 9. This CDR3 spans 17 amino acids. Germline assignment: CDR1 SGHVS and CDR2 FQNEAQ.